These 15 T cell receptor beta chains were all obtained from the same sample, sequenced in a study of CD8+ T cells in alopecia areata. Once RNA had been extracted, it was reverse transcribed into cDNA to act as the sequencing template. The data were produced by immunoSEQ multiplex PCR, yet TCRdb's version contains in-frame clones alone and is incomplete. The sample carries around 50,000 clones, 95% to 97% recorded once. The sequenced sample was CD8+ T cells sorted from blood, obtained at week 0. The receptors were sampled from a human donor with alopecia areata.

V gene TRBV6-5 combines with J gene TRBJ2-5; TRBD2 is a possible D gene (6 bases). The germline V gene encodes CDR1 MNHEY and CDR2 SVGAGI. V lost 5 bases to trimming and J lost 5 bases, with 15 bases between them. The CDR3 sequence is 14 residues long. The CDR3: CASSPGGDFETQYF. For the CDR3, the DNA is TGTGCCAGCAGTCCCGGCGGGGACTTTGAGACCCAGTACTTC.

The chain couples TRBV11-2 to TRBJ2-3; a possible D gene is TRBD2 (7 bases). V lost 2 bases to trimming and J lost 4 bases, with 16 bases between them. This CDR3 spans 16 amino acids. Germline CDR1 reads SGHAT; CDR2 reads FQNNGV. DNA of the CDR3: TGTGCCAGCAGCTTATCTCCGGGGGGCGGGGCAGATACGCAGTATTTT. Its translation: CASSLSPGGGADTQYF.

The V gene is TRBV9, the J gene TRBJ1-6, with D possibly TRBD1 on 6 matching bases. CDR3 length: 17 residues. Germline V gives CDR1 SGDLS, CDR2 YYNGEE. Trimming removed 3 bases from V and 1 base from J, with 14 bases in between. CDR3 amino acids: CASSANHRESYNSPLHF. The CDR3 DNA sequence: TGTGCCAGCAGCGCAAACCACAGGGAATCCTATAATTCACCCCTCCACTTT.

This clone was seen only once. This sequence joins TRBV27 and TRBJ2-7; D gene uncertain. V lost 6 bases and J lost 5, with 14 bases in between. The CDR3 runs 13 residues. The germline V gene encodes CDR1 MNHEY and CDR2 SMNVEV (reference sequence). The CDR3 DNA is TGTGCCAGCAGACTACCACTTTCGGACGAGCAGTACTTC. It encodes CASRLPLSDEQYF.

The chain couples TRBV4-3 to TRBJ2-1, with D uncertain. Germline loops: CDR1 LGHNA, CDR2 YSLEER. There are 12 residues in the CDR3. Deletions cut 1 base from V and 6 bases from J, with 4 bases between. Here the CDR3 DNA reads TGCGCCAGCAGCCAAGGGTCCAATGAGCAGTTCTTC. It specifies CASSQGSNEQFF.

The J gene is TRBJ2-7, the V gene TRBV6-5; D perhaps matches TRBD1 (6 bases). The CDR3 sequence is 13 residues long. Germline lookup yields CDR1 MNHEY and CDR2 SVGAGI. Trimming took 8 bases from V and 4 from J, leaving 15 bases between them. CDR3: CASAAGQGYEQYF. DNA of the CDR3: TGTGCCAGCGCGGCCGGGCAGGGGTACGAGCAGTACTTC.

The chain combines TRBV4-3 with TRBJ2-3; D may correspond to TRBD1 or TRBD2 (6 bases each). V was shortened by 4 bases and J by 2 bases, with 16 bases between the two germline ends. From germline, CDR1 is LGHNA and CDR2 YSLEER. The length of the CDR3 is 16 residues. The CDR3 nucleotides read TGCGCCAGCAGCCCACAGGGAGGAGGTTACACAGATACGCAGTATTTT. Translated: CASSPQGGGYTDTQYF.

The chain joins TRBV19 to TRBJ1-2; weak D call: TRBD1 (6 bases). The germline CDR1 and CDR2 sequences are LNHDA and SQIVND (reference sequence). V dropped 5 bases and J dropped 1 base, with 8 bases sitting between them. There are 13 residues in the CDR3. The CDR3 reads CASSGDNNYGYTF. The CDR3 DNA sequence: TGTGCCAGTAGTGGGGACAATAACTATGGCTACACCTTC.

This clone was counted a single time. The chain uses TRBV4-3 and TRBJ2-7; 11 bases agree with TRBD1. Germline lookup yields CDR1 LGHNA and CDR2 YSLEER. The CDR3 spans 14 residues. The V gene end was trimmed by 3 bases and the J gene end by 2 bases; junction bases not matched to a gene: 0. CDR3 sequence: CASSQGQGAYEQYF. Here the CDR3 DNA reads TGCGCCAGCAGCCAGGGACAGGGGGCCTACGAGCAGTACTTC.

The genes are TRBV4-2 and TRBJ2-2; the D gene could be TRBD1 or TRBD2 (5 bases each). The CDR3 has 16 amino acids. The V gene lost 4 bases and the J gene lost 5 bases, with 17 bases spanning the gap. The germline V gene encodes CDR1 LGHNA and CDR2 YNFKEQ. The CDR3 reads CASSPGVGTRTGELFF. The CDR3 nucleotides read TGTGCCAGCAGCCCCGGGGTAGGGACGAGGACCGGGGAGCTGTTTTTT.

This clone has just one count. This sequence joins TRBV7-6 and TRBJ2-3, with 13 positions matching TRBD2. Trimming cost V 3 bases and J 6 bases; bases outside gene matches: 15. Germline V gene sequence: CDR1 SGHVS, CDR2 FNYEAQ. The CDR3 extends over 19 amino acids. The CDR3 reads CASSFGLTSGGLHRDTQYF. CDR3 nucleotides: TGTGCCAGCAGCTTTGGTTTGACTAGCGGGGGGCTCCACCGGGATACGCAGTATTTT.

The chain combines TRBV7-9 with TRBJ2-2; D remains ambiguous. Germline-derived CDR1 and CDR2 are SEHNR and FQNEAQ (reference sequence). Trimming left V 5 bases short and J 6 bases short, with 7 bases between. The CDR3 extends over 12 amino acids. As DNA, the CDR3 is TGTGCCAGCAGCGTAGTCCCCGGGGAGCTGTTTTTT. It is translated as CASSVVPGELFF.

The J gene is TRBJ2-5, the V gene TRBV7-9; 8 bases match TRBD1. The CDR3 is 16 amino acids. Looked up from germline, CDR1 is SEHNR and CDR2 is FQNEAQ (reference sequence). Germline trimming cut 5 bases from V and 1 base from J; bases unmatched to any gene: 9. CDR3 amino acids: CASSQAGRGLQETQYF. CDR3 bases: TGTGCCAGCAGCCAGGCGGGCAGGGGGCTCCAAGAGACCCAGTACTTC.

Comments on this clone: Other nucleotide sequences in the sample specify the same CDR3. The J gene is TRBJ2-3, the V gene TRBV7-9, with 13 bases matching TRBD2. V gave up 2 bases and J gave up 5 bases; unmatched junction bases: 4. In germline, CDR1 is SEHNR, CDR2 FQNEAQ (reference sequence). The CDR3 has 16 residues. CDR3 DNA sequence: TGTGCCAGCAGCTTAACTAGCGGGGGGGCGAAAGATACGCAGTATTTT. Its translation: CASSLTSGGAKDTQYF.

In its sample, this clone ranks as medium-sized. CDR3 in DNA: TGTGCCAGCAGTTACGACTTGAACACTGAAGCTTTCTTT. It specifies CASSYDLNTEAFF. This sequence joins TRBV7-2 and TRBJ1-1; D ambiguous. Trimming removed 6 bases at V and 0 bases at J, with 8 bases between. The CDR3 loop spans 13 amino acids. The germline V gene has CDR1 SGHTA and CDR2 FQGNSA.